These T cell receptor beta chains were read from a single sample in a study of blood T cell repertoires in COVID-19. Only in-frame clones appear in the TCRdb table, and some are missing; sequencing was by immunoSEQ multiplex PCR. The data contain about 300,000 clones, about four fifths of them seen just once; the ten biggest clones take up roughly 1.6%. Source material: peripheral blood. These receptors were obtained from a human donor with COVID-19, enrolled during active disease. The donor label of this sample is uncertain. Both conserved end residues are part of each CDR3. A D gene is named only where the DNA matches it firmly. Clone size is not always given. Where it is, it says once, few, many or a class for expanded clones.

v_gene	j_gene	d_gene	abundance	CDR3aa	CDR3nt
TRBV9	TRBJ2-5	TRBD2	-	CASSVGASGTVETQYF	TGTGCCAGCAGCGTAGGGGCTAGCGGGACAGTGGAGACCCAGTACTTC
TRBV5-4	TRBJ2-2	TRBD1	-	CASSFEGAWVRPGELFF	TGTGCCAGCAGCTTTGAGGGGGCTTGGGTACGGCCCGGGGAGCTGTTTTTT
TRBV7-3	TRBJ2-7	TRBD2	once	CASSPRLAALYEQYF	TGTGCCAGCAGCCCCAGACTAGCGGCGTTATACGAGCAGTACTTC
TRBV30	TRBJ2-3	TRBD2	-	CAWRAPREGVIDTQYF	TGTGCCTGGAGGGCCCCTCGGGAGGGGGTAATAGATACGCAGTATTTT
TRBV2	TRBJ1-2	-	-	CASEGNSNYGYTF	TGTGCCAGCGAGGGCAATTCTAACTATGGCTACACCTTC
TRBV4-3	TRBJ2-7	TRBD2	-	CASRGGLAANYEQYF	TGCGCCAGCAGGGGGGGACTAGCGGCTAACTACGAGCAGTACTTC
TRBV2	TRBJ2-3	-	-	CASSEGTTSTDTQYF	TGTGCCAGCAGTGAAGGGACAACTAGCACAGATACGCAGTATTTT
TRBV7-3	TRBJ2-3	TRBD1	-	CASSLGGQGGNTQYF	TGTGCCAGCAGCTTGGGGGGACAGGGAGGAAATACGCAGTATTTT
TRBV5-4	TRBJ2-2	-	-	CASSSPGNDFFHNTGELFF	TGTGCCAGCAGCTCTCCGGGAAACGACTTTTTCCACAACACCGGGGAGCTGTTTTTT
TRBV28	TRBJ2-5	-	-	CASSLQGNQETQYF	TGTGCCAGCAGTTTACAGGGAAACCAAGAGACCCAGTACTTC
TRBV7-2	TRBJ2-5	TRBD2	-	CASSLVSSGSSAETQYF	TGTGCCAGCAGCTTAGTTAGTAGCGGGAGCTCTGCAGAGACCCAGTACTTC
TRBV5-4	TRBJ1-1	TRBD1	-	CASSFRTGSYSEAFF	TGTGCCAGCAGCTTTAGGACAGGGAGTTACTCTGAAGCTTTCTTT
TRBV6-6	TRBJ2-7	TRBD2	-	CASRLGLAGSYEQYF	TGTGCCAGCAGACTGGGACTAGCGGGCTCCTACGAGCAGTACTTC
TRBV11-2	TRBJ2-7	-	-	CASSLEPGPYEQYF	TGTGCCAGCAGCTTAGAGCCAGGGCCCTACGAGCAGTACTTC
TRBV28	TRBJ2-3	TRBD2	-	CASSLWLAEGDTQYF	TGTGCCAGCAGTTTATGGCTAGCGGAGGGAGATACGCAGTATTTT
TRBV6-5	TRBJ2-6	-	-	CASWGRGANVLTF	TGTGCCAGTTGGGGGCGAGGGGCCAACGTCCTGACTTTC
TRBV19	TRBJ2-3	-	-	CASSIAGGSTDTQYF	TGTGCCAGTAGTATAGCCGGCGGGAGCACAGATACGCAGTATTTT
TRBV2	TRBJ1-2	TRBD1	once	CASNRDRKGPNYGYTF	TGTGCCAGCAATCGGGACAGGAAGGGGCCTAACTATGGCTACACCTTC
TRBV10-3	TRBJ2-7	TRBD2	-	CAISSGGDAGYEQYF	TGTGCCATCAGTAGCGGGGGAGATGCGGGCTACGAGCAGTACTTC
TRBV6-5	TRBJ1-2	TRBD1	-	CASSLGTDYGYTF	TGTGCCAGCAGCCTCGGGACAGACTATGGCTACACCTTC
TRBV5-1	TRBJ2-3	TRBD1	-	CASSLFATGGTGVQDTQYF	TGCGCCAGCAGCTTGTTTGCCACTGGGGGGACAGGGGTACAGGATACGCAGTATTTT
TRBV5-1	TRBJ2-5	-	-	CASSSGQSQETQYF	TGCGCCAGCAGCTCAGGACAGAGCCAAGAGACCCAGTACTTC
TRBV28	TRBJ2-7	TRBD2	-	CASAPSPGGPLNEQYF	TGTGCCAGCGCACCAAGCCCGGGAGGACCGTTGAACGAGCAGTACTTC
TRBV12-1	TRBJ1-2	-	-	CASSQNYGYTF	TGTGCCAGCAGCCAAAACTATGGCTACACCTTC
TRBV19	TRBJ1-1	TRBD1	-	CASSIERTGQHEAFF	TGTGCCAGTAGTATTGAGCGGACAGGGCAGCATGAAGCTTTCTTT
TRBV5-1	TRBJ2-5	-	-	CASSLYLPGKKTQYF	TGCGCCAGCAGCTTGTATCTACCGGGAAAAAAGACCCAGTACTTC
TRBV7-2	TRBJ2-7	TRBD2	-	CASRPGGASYEQYF	TGTGCCAGCAGGCCGGGGGGGGCCTCCTACGAGCAGTACTTC
TRBV7-6	TRBJ2-5	-	-	CASSPRGGNQETQYF	TGTGCCAGCAGCCCCCGGGGCGGGAACCAAGAGACCCAGTACTTC
TRBV29-1	TRBJ1-5	TRBD1	-	CSALPTGANQPQHF	TGCAGCGCCTTACCGACAGGGGCAAATCAGCCCCAGCATTTT
TRBV28	TRBJ1-2	-	-	CASSLSSGGDRVGYTF	TGTGCCAGCAGTTTATCCTCCGGAGGAGATCGTGTCGGCTACACCTTC
TRBV7-9	TRBJ1-2	TRBD1	-	CASSKTGEDGYTF	TGTGCCAGCAGCAAGACAGGGGAGGACGGCTACACCTTC
TRBV7-2	TRBJ2-5	-	few	CASSTRRGGQETQYF	TGTGCCAGCAGCACAAGGAGGGGGGGCCAAGAGACCCAGTACTTC
TRBV4-1	TRBJ2-7	TRBD1	-	CASSQPSGQVSYEQYF	TGCGCCAGCAGCCAGCCTTCGGGACAGGTCTCCTACGAGCAGTACTTC
TRBV29-1	TRBJ1-1	TRBD1	-	CSVPTGSHMNTEAFF	TGCAGCGTCCCGACAGGGTCTCACATGAACACTGAAGCTTTCTTT